This is a list of T cell receptor beta chains from one sample in a study of blood T cells in healthy people across ages. TCRdb re-analysed the 5' RACE reads in MiXCR, keeping a single row per CDR3 protein. The sample includes approximately 900,000 distinct CDR3 sequences, about 27% of them seen just once. Another study also made use of these data, one on T cells of mothers and their children.

Sequenced: blood. The receptor set was obtained from a woman aged 40 to 55 in good health. Both conserved end residues are part of each CDR3. A D gene is named only where the DNA matches it firmly. Expanded clones are given a class, and other clones once, few, many or no size at all.

>TRBV20-1|NA|TRBJ1-1|NA
CSTFIRARGAFF
TGCAGTACCTTCATCCGGGCCCGGGGAGCTTTCTTT
>TRBV28|TRBD2|TRBJ2-7|NA
CASSLGGSEPYEQYF
TGTGCCAGCAGTTTGGGGGGGTCTGAACCCTACGAGCAGTACTTC
>TRBV18|NA|TRBJ2-7|NA
CAGSASYEQYF
TGTGCCGGCTCAGCAAGTTACGAGCAGTACTTC
>TRBV18|NA|TRBJ2-3|NA
CASSLSPGGRTDTQYF
TGTGCCAGCTCACTGAGCCCCGGGGGGCGCACAGATACGCAGTATTTT
>TRBV7-2|NA|TRBJ1-5|NA
CAGSFARSSNQPQHF
TGTGCCGGCAGCTTCGCCAGGTCTAGCAATCAGCCCCAGCATTTT
>TRBV27|NA|TRBJ2-7|NA
CASSLFPDSYEQYF
TGTGCCAGCAGTTTATTCCCAGACTCCTACGAGCAGTACTTC
>TRBV3-1|NA|TRBJ1-1|NA
CASSILTGSGTEAFF
TGTGCCAGCAGCATTTTGACGGGCTCAGGCACTGAAGCTTTCTTT
>TRBV5-6|NA|TRBJ1-1|NA
CASSRGPEAFF
TGTGCCAGCAGTCGAGGCCCTGAAGCTTTCTTT
>TRBV4-3|TRBD2|TRBJ2-1|few
CASSQDTSGGAYNEQFF
TGCGCCAGCAGCCAAGATACTAGCGGGGGGGCATACAATGAGCAGTTCTTC
>TRBV2|NA|TRBJ1-2|NA
CASSGGVDGYTF
TGTGCCAGCAGTGGAGGGGTTGATGGCTACACCTTC
>TRBV18|TRBD1|TRBJ2-1|few
CASSLDRGRANNEQFF
TGTGCCAGCTCACTCGACAGGGGCAGAGCCAACAATGAGCAGTTCTTC
>TRBV4-1|NA|TRBJ2-3|few
CASSRLGEVSTDTQYF
TGCGCCAGCAGCCGGCTCGGGGAGGTTTCCACAGATACGCAGTATTTT
>TRBV15|NA|TRBJ1-5|NA
CATSRVTKGRPPGWGNQPQHF
TGTGCCACCAGCAGAGTTACGAAAGGCAGACCGCCCGGTTGGGGCAATCAGCCCCAGCATTTT
>TRBV5-1|TRBD1|TRBJ1-2|NA
CASSLSRDRENGYTF
TGCGCCAGCAGCTTGAGCCGGGACAGGGAAAATGGCTACACCTTC
>TRBV7-2|NA|TRBJ2-7|NA
CASSEHTYEQYF
TGTGCCAGCAGCGAGCATACATACGAGCAGTACTTC
>TRBV7-3|TRBD2|TRBJ2-3|few
CASSSGRAQGWRAGDTNTQYF
TGTGCCAGCAGCTCTGGGAGGGCACAGGGTTGGAGAGCGGGGGACACAAATACGCAGTATTTT
>TRBV7-2|NA|TRBJ1-4|NA
CASSFAHSATNEKLFF
TGTGCCAGCAGCTTCGCCCACAGTGCAACTAATGAAAAACTGTTTTTT
>TRBV28|TRBD1|TRBJ1-2|few
CASSETGTGPPGYTF
TGTGCCAGCAGTGAGACCGGGACAGGACCTCCTGGCTACACCTTC
>TRBV28|NA|TRBJ2-5|many
CASRPHEETQYF
TGTGCCAGCAGACCCCACGAGGAGACCCAGTACTTC
>TRBV4-3|TRBD2|TRBJ2-1|few
CASSQGVAGEKGEQFF
TGCGCCAGCAGCCAAGGGGTAGCGGGGGAAAAGGGTGAGCAGTTCTTC
>TRBV7-9|TRBD1|TRBJ2-3|NA
CASREAGTGSTDTQYF
TGTGCCAGCAGGGAAGCCGGGACAGGGAGCACAGATACGCAGTATTTT
>TRBV6-1|TRBD2|TRBJ2-7|NA
CASRMTGGPEQYF
TGTGCCAGCAGGATGACGGGGGGACCCGAGCAGTACTTC
>TRBV20-1|TRBD1|TRBJ2-2|NA
CSARDPGQRTGELFF
TGCAGTGCTAGAGATCCGGGACAGCGAACCGGGGAGCTGTTTTTT
>TRBV12-3/TRBV12-4|TRBD1|TRBJ1-1|NA
CASSFSSIDRDCTEVFF
TGTGCCAGCAGTTTTTCGTCCATAGACAGGGACTGTACTGAAGTTTTCTTT
>TRBV9|TRBD2|TRBJ2-5|once
CASSVTSGGIQETQYF
TGTGCCAGCAGCGTAACTAGCGGGGGGATACAAGAGACCCAGTACTTC
>TRBV6-1|NA|TRBJ2-7|NA
CASSERAGARGYEQYF
TGTGCCAGCAGTGAACGGGCAGGGGCCCGAGGCTACGAGCAGTACTTC
>TRBV5-6|NA|TRBJ1-6|NA
CASSTSRWNSPLHF
TGTGCCAGCAGCACTAGTCGTTGGAATTCACCCCTCCACTTT
>TRBV19|NA|TRBJ1-2|many
CASNRGQSGYTF
TGTGCCAGTAACCGAGGACAATCTGGCTACACCTTC